One sample yielded the 15 T cell receptor beta chains listed below, sequenced in a study of shared clonotypes between healthy human individuals. TCRdb keeps only in-frame clones here, not all; method: immunoSEQ multiplex PCR. The sample yields about 1.5 million clones, 95% to 99% seen once. The sequencing sample was made of naive CD4+ T cells sorted from blood. Subset specified: CD45RA+ positively selected. These receptors came from a man aged 25 to 40 in good health.

The chain employs TRBV5-4 and TRBJ2-1; maybe TRBD2 (6 bases). This CDR3 region has 13 residues. V dropped 5 bases and J dropped 7 bases, with 13 bases sitting between them. The V gene's germline CDR1 is SGHNT and CDR2 YYREEE (reference sequence). CDR3: CASRTGLSNEQFF. Written as DNA, the CDR3 is TGTGCCAGCAGGACGGGACTCTCGAATGAGCAGTTCTTC.

The chain recombines TRBV10-3 with TRBJ2-3; D is perhaps TRBD2 (6 bases). CDR3 length equals 15 residues. V lost 0 bases and J lost 5, with 12 bases in between. CDR1 and CDR2 from the germline V gene are ENHRY and SYGVKD. The CDR3, as DNA: TGTGCCATCAGTGAGTCTTCCGGGAGTCGAGATACGCAGTATTTT. Translating it yields CAISESSGSRDTQYF.

The V and J genes are TRBV7-2 and TRBJ2-5, with D unresolved. Trimming removed 1 base from V and 2 bases from J, with 11 bases in between. Germline V CDR1 and CDR2: SGHTA, FQGNSA. The CDR3 is 15 amino acids. In DNA, the CDR3 is TGTGCCAGCAGCTTAGTGTCCACAAATCAAGAGACCCAGTACTTC. This encodes CASSLVSTNQETQYF.

The chain couples TRBV19 to TRBJ2-6; 9 positions agree with TRBD1. Germline CDR1 reads LNHDA; CDR2 reads SQIVND (reference sequence). This CDR3 region has 18 residues. Trimming took 5 bases from V and 0 from J; bases not matched to a gene: 8. In nucleotides, the CDR3 is TGTGCCAGTAGTCTCTGGACAGGGGCGAGCTCTGGGGCCAACGTCCTGACTTTC. It encodes CASSLWTGASSGANVLTF. Full variable domain (remainder filled in from reference TRBV19 and TRBJ2-6): DGGITQSPKYLFRKEGQNVTLSCEQNLNHDAMYWYRQDPGQGLRLIYYSQIVNDFQKGDIAEGYSVSREKKESFPLTVTSAQKNPTAFYLCASSLWTGASSGANVLTFGAGSRLTVL.

The rearrangement uses TRBV10-2 and TRBJ2-7; maybe TRBD1 (5 bases). V lost 6 bases to trimming and J lost 4 bases, with 13 bases between them. The CDR3 is 13 amino acids. Germline V CDR1 and CDR2: WSHSY, SAAADI. CDR3 nucleotide sequence: TGCGCCAGCAGAGTTGGCAGGGATTACGAGCAGTACTTC. It yields the protein CASRVGRDYEQYF.

The chain recombines TRBV6-6 with TRBJ1-4; D remains ambiguous. CDR1 and CDR2 (germline): MNHNY, SVGAGI (reference sequence). The length of the CDR3 is 15 residues. The V gene lost 0 bases and the J gene lost 7 bases, with 12 bases spanning the gap. The CDR3, as DNA: TGTGCCAGCAGTTACTCTGTCGGAGGCAGTGAAAAACTGTTTTTT. The encoded protein is CASSYSVGGSEKLFF.

This rearrangement joins TRBV5-1 to TRBJ2-6, with 7 bases lining up with TRBD1. With 4 bases clipped from V and 0 bases from J, the junction kept 13 bases outside the gene matches. This CDR3 region has 19 residues. CDR1 SGHRS and CDR2 YFSETQ come from the germline V gene. The CDR3 sequence: CASSEPSGTESSGANVLTF. In DNA form, the CDR3 reads TGCGCCAGCAGCGAACCGTCCGGGACAGAGAGCTCTGGGGCCAACGTCCTGACTTTC.

The rearrangement joins TRBV27 to TRBJ2-7; tentative D call: TRBD2 (5 bases). Per germline, CDR1 MNHEY and CDR2 SMNVEV (reference sequence). The CDR3 has 12 amino acids. V dropped 6 bases and J dropped 4 bases, with 10 bases sitting between them. The CDR3 region has the DNA TGTGCCAGCAGCTGGAGCGGTTACGAGCAGTACTTC. Residues: CASSWSGYEQYF.

In its sample, this clone was seen once. The chain employs TRBV5-4 and TRBJ2-5; 7 bases are a match to TRBD1. V shed 9 bases, J shed 4 bases, and the junction held 15 bases outside the gene matches. This CDR3 contains 15 residues. CDR1 and CDR2 (germline): SGHNT, YYREEE (reference sequence). The CDR3 sequence is CATYRGELTRETQYF. CDR3 coding DNA: TGTGCCACCTACAGGGGAGAGTTAACGAGAGAGACCCAGTACTTC.

The chain links TRBV9 to TRBJ1-4; D unresolved. Trimming removed 4 bases at V and 0 bases at J, with 13 bases between. Per germline, CDR1 SGDLS and CDR2 YYNGEE. The CDR3 sequence is 16 residues long. The CDR3 spells CASSPRGTTTNEKLFF. The CDR3, as DNA: TGTGCCAGCAGCCCTCGTGGTACCACAACTAATGAAAAACTGTTTTTT.

J is TRBJ1-1 and V is TRBV6-6; 8 bases line up with TRBD1. The CDR3 sequence is 15 residues long. Germline V gives CDR1 MNHNY, CDR2 SVGAGI (reference sequence). The ends lost 2 bases at V and 6 bases at J; junction bases unmatched: 8. The CDR3 sequence: CASSYPGQVYPEAFF. In DNA, the CDR3 is TGTGCCAGCAGTTACCCGGGACAGGTATATCCTGAAGCTTTCTTT.

The chain is built from TRBV6-4 and TRBJ2-3, with D possibly TRBD2 on 5 matching bases. Germline V gene sequence: CDR1 MRHNA, CDR2 SNTAGT. V lost 0 bases to trimming and J lost 11 bases, with 6 bases between them. This CDR3 spans 11 amino acids. The CDR3 here is CASSDSRVQYF. For the CDR3, the DNA is TGTGCCAGCAGTGACTCGAGGGTGCAGTATTTT.

The V and J genes are TRBV10-3 and TRBJ1-3; maybe TRBD1 (5 bases). Germline V gene sequence: CDR1 ENHRY, CDR2 SYGVKD. Trimming left V 4 bases short and J 3 bases short, with 16 bases between. The CDR3 spans 16 residues. The CDR3 loop reads CAISGTLDSDGNTIYF. As DNA, the CDR3 is TGTGCCATCAGTGGAACGCTCGACAGCGATGGAAACACCATATATTTT.

The rearrangement joins TRBV10-2 to TRBJ2-7; 9 positions match TRBD1. Germline CDR1 is WSHSY and CDR2 is SAAADI. The V segment lost 8 bases and the J segment 3 bases; nucleotides outside the gene matches: 14. This CDR3 is built from 16 residues. Here the CDR3 reads CASGGGGTGNSYEQYF. The CDR3 DNA reads TGCGCCAGCGGGGGGGGCGGGACAGGGAACAGCTACGAGCAGTACTTC.

The genes are TRBV9 and TRBJ1-1; D is unclear. The CDR3 loop spans 15 amino acids. Germline lookup yields CDR1 SGDLS and CDR2 YYNGEE. The V and J ends lost 0 bases and 1 base respectively, with 10 bases between them. In DNA form, the CDR3 reads TGTGCCAGCAGCGTAGTCGCGGATTGGAACACTGAAGCTTTCTTT. This gives the protein CASSVVADWNTEAFF.